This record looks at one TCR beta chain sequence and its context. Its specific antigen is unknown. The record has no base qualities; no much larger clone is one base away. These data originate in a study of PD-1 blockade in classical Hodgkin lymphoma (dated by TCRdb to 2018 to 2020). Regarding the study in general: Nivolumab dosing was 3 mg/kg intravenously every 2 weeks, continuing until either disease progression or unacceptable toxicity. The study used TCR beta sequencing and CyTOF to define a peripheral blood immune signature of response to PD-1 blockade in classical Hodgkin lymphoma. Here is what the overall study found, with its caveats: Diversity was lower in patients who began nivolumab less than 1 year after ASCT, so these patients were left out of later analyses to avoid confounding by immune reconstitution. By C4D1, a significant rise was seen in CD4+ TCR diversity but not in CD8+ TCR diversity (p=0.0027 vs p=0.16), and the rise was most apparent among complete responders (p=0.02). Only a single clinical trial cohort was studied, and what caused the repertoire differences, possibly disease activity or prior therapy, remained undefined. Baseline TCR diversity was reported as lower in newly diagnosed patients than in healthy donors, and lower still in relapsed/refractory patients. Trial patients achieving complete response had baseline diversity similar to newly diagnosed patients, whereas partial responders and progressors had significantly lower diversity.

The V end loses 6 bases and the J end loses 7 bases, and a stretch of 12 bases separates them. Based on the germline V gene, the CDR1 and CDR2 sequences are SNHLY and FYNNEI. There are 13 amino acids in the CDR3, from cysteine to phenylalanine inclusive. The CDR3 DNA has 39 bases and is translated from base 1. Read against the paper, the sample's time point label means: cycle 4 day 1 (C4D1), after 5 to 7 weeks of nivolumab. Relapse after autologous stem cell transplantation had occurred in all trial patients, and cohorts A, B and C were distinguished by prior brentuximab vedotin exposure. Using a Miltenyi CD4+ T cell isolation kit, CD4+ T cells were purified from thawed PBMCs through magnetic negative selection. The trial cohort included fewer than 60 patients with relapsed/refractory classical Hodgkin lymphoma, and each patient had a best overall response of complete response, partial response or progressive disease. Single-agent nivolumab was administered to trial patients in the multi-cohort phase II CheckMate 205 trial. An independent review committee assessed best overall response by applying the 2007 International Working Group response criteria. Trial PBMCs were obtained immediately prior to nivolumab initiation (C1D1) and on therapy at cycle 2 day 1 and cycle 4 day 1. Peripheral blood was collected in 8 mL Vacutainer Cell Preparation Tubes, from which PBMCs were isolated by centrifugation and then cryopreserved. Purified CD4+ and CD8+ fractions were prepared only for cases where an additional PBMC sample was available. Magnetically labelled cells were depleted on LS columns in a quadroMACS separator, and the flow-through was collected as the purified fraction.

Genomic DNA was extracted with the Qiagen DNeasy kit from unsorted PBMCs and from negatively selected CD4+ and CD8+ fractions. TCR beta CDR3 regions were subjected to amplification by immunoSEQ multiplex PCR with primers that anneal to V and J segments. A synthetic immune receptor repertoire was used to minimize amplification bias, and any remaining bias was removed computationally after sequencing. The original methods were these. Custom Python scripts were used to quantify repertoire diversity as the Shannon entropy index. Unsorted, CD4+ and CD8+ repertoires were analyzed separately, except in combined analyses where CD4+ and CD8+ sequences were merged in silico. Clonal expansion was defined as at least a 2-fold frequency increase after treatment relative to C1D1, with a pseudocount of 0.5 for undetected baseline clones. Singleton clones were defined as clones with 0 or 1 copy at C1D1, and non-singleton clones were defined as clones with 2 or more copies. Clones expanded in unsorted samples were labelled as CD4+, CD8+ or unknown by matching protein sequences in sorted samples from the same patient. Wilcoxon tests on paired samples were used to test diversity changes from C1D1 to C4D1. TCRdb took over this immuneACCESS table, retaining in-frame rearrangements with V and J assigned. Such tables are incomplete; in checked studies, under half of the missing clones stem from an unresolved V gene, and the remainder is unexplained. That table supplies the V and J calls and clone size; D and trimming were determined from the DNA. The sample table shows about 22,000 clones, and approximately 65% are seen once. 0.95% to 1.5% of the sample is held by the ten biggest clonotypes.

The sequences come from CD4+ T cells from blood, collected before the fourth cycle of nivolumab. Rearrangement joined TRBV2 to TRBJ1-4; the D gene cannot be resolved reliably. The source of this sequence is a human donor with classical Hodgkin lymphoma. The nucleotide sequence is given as TGTGCCAGCAGGAATGTCTTGGTTGAAAAACTGTTTTTT. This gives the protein CASRNVLVEKLFF.